This TCR beta chain came from a study of blood T cell repertoires in COVID-19. CDR3 length: 15 residues. Germline V gives CDR1 ENHRY, CDR2 SYGVKD. Trimming stripped 0 bases from V and 6 bases from J, with 13 bases between. The repertoire was sequenced with immunoSEQ multiplex PCR; TCRdb's copy has only in-frame clones and lacks some. Of roughly 250,000 clones listed, about 89% are singletons. V and J are TRBV10-3 and TRBJ2-3; the D gene is possibly TRBD2 (6 bases). This TCR derives from a woman between 18 and 29 years old who had recovered from COVID-19. Sequencing input: PBMCs or T cells enriched from blood (not recorded which). This CDR3 reads CAISESWGERDTQYF. CDR3 in DNA: TGTGCCATCAGTGAGTCCTGGGGGGAGAGGGATACGCAGTATTTT.